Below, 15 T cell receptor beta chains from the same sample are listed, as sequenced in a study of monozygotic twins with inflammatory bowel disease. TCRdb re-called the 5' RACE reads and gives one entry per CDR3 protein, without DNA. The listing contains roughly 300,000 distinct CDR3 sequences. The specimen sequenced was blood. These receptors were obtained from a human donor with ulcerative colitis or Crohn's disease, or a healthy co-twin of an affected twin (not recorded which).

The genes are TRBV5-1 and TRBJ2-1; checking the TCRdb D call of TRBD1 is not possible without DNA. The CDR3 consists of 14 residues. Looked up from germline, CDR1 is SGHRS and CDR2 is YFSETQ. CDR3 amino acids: CASSLQGTYNEQFF.

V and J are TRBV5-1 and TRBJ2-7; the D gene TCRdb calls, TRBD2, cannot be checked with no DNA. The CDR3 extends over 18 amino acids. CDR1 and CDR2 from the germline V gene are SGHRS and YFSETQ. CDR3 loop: CASSLTGTSGRASDEQYF.

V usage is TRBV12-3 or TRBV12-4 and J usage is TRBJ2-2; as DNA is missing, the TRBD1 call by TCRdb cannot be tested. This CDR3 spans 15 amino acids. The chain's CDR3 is CASSRRDRGRGELFF.

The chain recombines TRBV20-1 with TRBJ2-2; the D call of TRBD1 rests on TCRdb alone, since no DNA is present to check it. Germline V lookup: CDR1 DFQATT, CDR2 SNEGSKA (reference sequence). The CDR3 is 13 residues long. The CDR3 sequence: CSAFGQATGELFF.

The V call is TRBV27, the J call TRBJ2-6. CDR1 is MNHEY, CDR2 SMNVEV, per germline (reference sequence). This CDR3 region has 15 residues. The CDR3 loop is CASSTESSGANVLTF. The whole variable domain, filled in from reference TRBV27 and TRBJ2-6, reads EAQVTQNPRYLITVTGKKLTVTCSQNMNHEYMSWYRQDPGLGLRQIYYSMNVEVTDKGDVPEGYKVSRKEKRNFPLILESPSPNQTSLYFCASSTESSGANVLTFGAGSRLTVL.

Here the CDR3 reads CASSPRGTSKETQYF. The chain recombines TRBV28 with TRBJ2-5; TCRdb returns TRBD2, unconfirmable since there is no DNA. The CDR3 extends over 15 amino acids. Looked up from germline, CDR1 is MDHEN and CDR2 is SYDVKM.

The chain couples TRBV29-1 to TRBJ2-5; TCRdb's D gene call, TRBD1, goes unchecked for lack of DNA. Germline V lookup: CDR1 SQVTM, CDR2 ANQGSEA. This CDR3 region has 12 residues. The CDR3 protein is CSARPQAGTQYF.

CDR3 region: CATRGDSLNTGELFF. The chain employs TRBV15 and TRBJ2-2; TCRdb reports TRBD1, a call that lacks DNA to check it against. The CDR3 is 15 residues long. The germline V gene encodes CDR1 LNHNV and CDR2 YYDKDF (reference sequence).

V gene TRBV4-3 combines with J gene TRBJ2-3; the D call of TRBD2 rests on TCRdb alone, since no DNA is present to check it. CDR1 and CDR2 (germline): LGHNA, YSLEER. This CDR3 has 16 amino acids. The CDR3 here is CASSQEPAGAGDTQYF.

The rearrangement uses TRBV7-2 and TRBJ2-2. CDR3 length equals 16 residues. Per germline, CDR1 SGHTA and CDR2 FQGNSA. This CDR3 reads CASSHRTDINTGELFF. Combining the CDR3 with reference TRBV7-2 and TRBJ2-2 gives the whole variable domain GAGVSQSPSNKVTEKGKDVELRCDPISGHTALYWYRQSLGQGLEFLIYFQGNSAPDKSGLPSDRFSAERTGGSVSTLTIQRTQQEDSAVYLCASSHRTDINTGELFFGEGSRLTVL.

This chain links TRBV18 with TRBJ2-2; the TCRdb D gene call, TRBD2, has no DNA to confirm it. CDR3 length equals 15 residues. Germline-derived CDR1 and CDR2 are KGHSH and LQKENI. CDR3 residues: CASSPNREGTGELFF.

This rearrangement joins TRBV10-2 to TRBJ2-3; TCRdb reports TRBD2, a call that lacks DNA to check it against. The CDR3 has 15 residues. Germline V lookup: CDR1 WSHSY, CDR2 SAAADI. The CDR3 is CASSVVAGGSDTQYF.

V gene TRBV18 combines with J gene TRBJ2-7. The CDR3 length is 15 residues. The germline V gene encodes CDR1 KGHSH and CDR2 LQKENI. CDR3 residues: CASSQIDTTTYEQYF.

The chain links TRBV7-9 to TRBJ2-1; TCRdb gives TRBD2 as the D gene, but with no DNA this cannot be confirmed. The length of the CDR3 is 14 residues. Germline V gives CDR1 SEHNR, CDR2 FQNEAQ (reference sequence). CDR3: CASSFSGAVHEQFF.

This CDR3 reads CSARELGRSSYEQYF. This rearrangement joins TRBV20-1 to TRBJ2-7. Germline V gene lookup returns CDR1 DFQATT and CDR2 SNEGSKA (reference sequence). The CDR3 contains 15 residues.